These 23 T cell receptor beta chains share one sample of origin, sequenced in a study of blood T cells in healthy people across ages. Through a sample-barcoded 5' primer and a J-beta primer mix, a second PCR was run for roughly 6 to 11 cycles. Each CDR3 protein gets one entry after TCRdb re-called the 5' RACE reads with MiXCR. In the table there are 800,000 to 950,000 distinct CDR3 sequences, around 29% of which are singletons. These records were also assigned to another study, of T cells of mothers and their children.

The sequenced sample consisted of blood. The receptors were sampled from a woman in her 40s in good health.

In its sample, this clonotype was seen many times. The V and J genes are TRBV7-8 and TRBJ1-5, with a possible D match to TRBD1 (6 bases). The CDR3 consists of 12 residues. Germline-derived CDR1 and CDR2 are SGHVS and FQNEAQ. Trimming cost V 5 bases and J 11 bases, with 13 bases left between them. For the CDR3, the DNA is TGTGCCAGCAGCGCAGATGGACAGACCCAGCATTTT. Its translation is CASSADGQTQHF.

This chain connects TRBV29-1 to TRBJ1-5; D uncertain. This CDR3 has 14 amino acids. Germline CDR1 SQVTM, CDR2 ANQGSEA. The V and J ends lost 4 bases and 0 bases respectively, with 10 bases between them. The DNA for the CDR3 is TGCAGCGTTGTGGTCACTGATAGCAATCAGCCCCAGCATTTT. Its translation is CSVVVTDSNQPQHF.

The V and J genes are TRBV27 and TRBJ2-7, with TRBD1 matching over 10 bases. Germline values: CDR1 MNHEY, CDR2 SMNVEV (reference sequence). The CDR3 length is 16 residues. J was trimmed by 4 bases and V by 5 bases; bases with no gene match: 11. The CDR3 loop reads CASSRNGGQGMYEQYF. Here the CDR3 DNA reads TGTGCCAGCAGTCGCAACGGGGGACAGGGGATGTACGAGCAGTACTTC.

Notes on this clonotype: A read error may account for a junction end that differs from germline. The CDR3 spells CSATRVGVRDTVAFF. CDR3 nucleotide sequence: TGCAGTGCTACCCGAGTCGGGGTTCGGGACACTGTAGCTTTCTTT. This chain links TRBV20-1 with TRBJ1-1; D perhaps matches TRBD1 (6 bases). The length of the CDR3 is 15 residues. The germline V gene has CDR1 DFQATT and CDR2 SNEGSKA (reference sequence).

The CDR3 protein is CASSLIGLGGTEAFF. CDR3 in DNA: TGTGCCAGCAGCCTAATAGGGCTGGGGGGAACTGAAGCTTTCTTT. The chain couples TRBV7-6 to TRBJ1-1; possible D gene TRBD1, 5 bases. Trimming removed 5 bases at V and 5 bases at J, with 18 bases between. The CDR3 is made up of 15 amino acids. Germline-derived CDR1 and CDR2 are SGHVS and FNYEAQ.

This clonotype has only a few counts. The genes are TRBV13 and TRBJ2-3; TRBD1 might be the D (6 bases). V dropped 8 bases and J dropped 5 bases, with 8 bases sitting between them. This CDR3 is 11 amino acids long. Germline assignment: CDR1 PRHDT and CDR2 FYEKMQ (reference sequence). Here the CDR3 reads CASLQGDTQYF. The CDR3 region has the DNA TGTGCCAGCCTACAGGGAGATACGCAGTATTTT.

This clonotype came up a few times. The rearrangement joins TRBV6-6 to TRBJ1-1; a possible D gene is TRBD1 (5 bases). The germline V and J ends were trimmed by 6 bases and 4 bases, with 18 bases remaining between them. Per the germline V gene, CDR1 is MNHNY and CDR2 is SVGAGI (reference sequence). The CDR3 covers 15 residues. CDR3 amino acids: CASSDGPGVGTEAFF. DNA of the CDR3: TGTGCCAGCAGCGATGGCCCGGGGGTTGGCACTGAAGCTTTCTTT.

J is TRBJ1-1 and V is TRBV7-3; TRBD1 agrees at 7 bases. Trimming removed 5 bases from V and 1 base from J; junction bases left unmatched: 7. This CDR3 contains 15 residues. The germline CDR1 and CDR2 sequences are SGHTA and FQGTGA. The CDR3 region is CASSPSGGSNTEAFF. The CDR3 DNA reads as TGTGCCAGCAGCCCCTCAGGGGGGTCGAACACTGAAGCTTTCTTT.

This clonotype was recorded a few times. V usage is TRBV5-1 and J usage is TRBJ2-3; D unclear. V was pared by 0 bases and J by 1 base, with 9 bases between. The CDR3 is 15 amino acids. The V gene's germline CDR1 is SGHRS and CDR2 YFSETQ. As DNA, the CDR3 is TGCGCCAGCAGCTTGGGACCCCTAGGCACAGATACGCAGTATTTT. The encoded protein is CASSLGPLGTDTQYF.

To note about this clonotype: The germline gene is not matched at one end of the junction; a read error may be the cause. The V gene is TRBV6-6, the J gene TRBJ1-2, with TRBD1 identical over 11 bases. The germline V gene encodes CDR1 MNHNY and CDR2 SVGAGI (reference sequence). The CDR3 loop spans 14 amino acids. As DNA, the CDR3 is TGTGCCAGCAGTTGGACAGGGGGCGGCTATGGCCACACCTTC. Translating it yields CASSWTGGGYGHTF.

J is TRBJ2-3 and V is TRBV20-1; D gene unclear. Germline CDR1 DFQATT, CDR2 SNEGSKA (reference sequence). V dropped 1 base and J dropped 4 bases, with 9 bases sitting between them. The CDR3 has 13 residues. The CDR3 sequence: CSARGPPADTQYF. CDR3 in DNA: TGCAGTGCTAGAGGTCCCCCGGCAGATACGCAGTATTTT.

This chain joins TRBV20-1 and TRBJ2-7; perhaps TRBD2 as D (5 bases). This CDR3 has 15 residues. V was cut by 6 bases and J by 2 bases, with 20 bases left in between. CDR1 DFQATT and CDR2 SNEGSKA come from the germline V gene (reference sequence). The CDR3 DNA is TGCAGTGCGCCCCCCCGGCGGCCCGGGACCTACGAGCAGTACTTC. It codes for CSAPPRRPGTYEQYF.

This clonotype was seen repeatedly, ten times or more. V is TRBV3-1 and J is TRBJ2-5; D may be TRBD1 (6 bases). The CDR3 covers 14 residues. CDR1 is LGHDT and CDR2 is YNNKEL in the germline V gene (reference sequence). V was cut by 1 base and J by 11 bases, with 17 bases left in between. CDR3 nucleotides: TGTGCCAGCAGCCAAGTGGACAGAGGAGGTGAGCAGTACTTC. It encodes CASSQVDRGGEQYF.

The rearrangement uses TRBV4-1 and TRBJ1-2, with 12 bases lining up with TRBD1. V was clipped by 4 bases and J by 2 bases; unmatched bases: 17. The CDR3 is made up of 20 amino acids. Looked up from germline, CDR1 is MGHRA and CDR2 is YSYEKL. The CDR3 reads CASSPSLLGQGALTNYGYTF. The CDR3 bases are TGCGCCAGCAGCCCGTCTTTATTGGGACAGGGGGCACTAACCAACTATGGCTACACCTTC.

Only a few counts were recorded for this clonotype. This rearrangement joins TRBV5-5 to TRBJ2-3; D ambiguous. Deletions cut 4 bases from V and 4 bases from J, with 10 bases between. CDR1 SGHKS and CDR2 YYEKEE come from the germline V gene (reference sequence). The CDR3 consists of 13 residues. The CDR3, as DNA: TGTGCCAGCAGCCTGGATTCGCCAGATACGCAGTATTTT. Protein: CASSLDSPDTQYF.

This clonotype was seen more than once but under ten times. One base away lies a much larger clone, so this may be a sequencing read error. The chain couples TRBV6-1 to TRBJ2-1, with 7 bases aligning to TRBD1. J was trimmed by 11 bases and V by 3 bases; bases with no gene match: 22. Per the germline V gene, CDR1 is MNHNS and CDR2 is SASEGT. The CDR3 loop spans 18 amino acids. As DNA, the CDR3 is TGTGCCAGCAGTGATCCCCTCACAGGGGACGTAAGCGCCTACCAGCAGTTCTTC. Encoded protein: CASSDPLTGDVSAYQQFF.

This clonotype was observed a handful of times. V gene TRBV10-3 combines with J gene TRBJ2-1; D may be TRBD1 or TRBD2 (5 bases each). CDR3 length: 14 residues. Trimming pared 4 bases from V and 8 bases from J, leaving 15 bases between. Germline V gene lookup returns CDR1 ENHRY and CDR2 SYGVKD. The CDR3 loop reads CAISGGLGQDEQFF. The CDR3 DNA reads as TGTGCCATCAGTGGGGGGTTGGGGCAGGATGAGCAGTTCTTC.

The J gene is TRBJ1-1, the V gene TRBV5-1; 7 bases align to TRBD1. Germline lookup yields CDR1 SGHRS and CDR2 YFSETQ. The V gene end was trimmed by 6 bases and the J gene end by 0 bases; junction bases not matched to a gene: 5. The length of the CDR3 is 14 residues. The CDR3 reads CASTEQGLNTEAFF. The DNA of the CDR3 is TGCGCCAGCACCGAACAGGGGCTGAACACTGAAGCTTTCTTT.

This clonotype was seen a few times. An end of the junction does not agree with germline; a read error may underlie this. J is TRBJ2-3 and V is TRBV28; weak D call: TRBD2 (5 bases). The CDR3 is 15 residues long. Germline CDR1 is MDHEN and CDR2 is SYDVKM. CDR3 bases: TGTCCCAGCAGTTTCGGTGGACTCTCCACAGATACGCAGTATTTT. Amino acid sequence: CPSSFGGLSTDTQYF.

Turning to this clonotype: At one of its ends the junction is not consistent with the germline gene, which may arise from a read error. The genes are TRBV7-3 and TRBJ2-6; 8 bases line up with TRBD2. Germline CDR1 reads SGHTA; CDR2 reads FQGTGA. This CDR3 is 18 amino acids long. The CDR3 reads CASSFERGRFSGTNVLTF. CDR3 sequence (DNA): TGTGCCAGCAGCTTTGAGCGGGGGCGATTTTCTGGGACCAACGTCCTGACTTTC.

The CDR3, as DNA: TGTGCCAGCACAGAGGCTATTAGTAAAGATACGCAGTATTTT. Its protein is CASTEAISKDTQYF. This chain links TRBV9 with TRBJ2-3; no clear D. V was pared by 6 bases and J by 5 bases, with 16 bases between. Per germline, CDR1 SGDLS and CDR2 YYNGEE. The CDR3 totals 14 residues.

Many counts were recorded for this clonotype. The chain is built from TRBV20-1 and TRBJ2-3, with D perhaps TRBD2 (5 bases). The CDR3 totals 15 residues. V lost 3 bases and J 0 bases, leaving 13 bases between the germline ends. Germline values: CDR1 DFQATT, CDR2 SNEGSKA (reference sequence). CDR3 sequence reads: CSASGEEASTDTQYF. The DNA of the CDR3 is TGCAGTGCTAGCGGGGAAGAGGCGAGCACAGATACGCAGTATTTT.

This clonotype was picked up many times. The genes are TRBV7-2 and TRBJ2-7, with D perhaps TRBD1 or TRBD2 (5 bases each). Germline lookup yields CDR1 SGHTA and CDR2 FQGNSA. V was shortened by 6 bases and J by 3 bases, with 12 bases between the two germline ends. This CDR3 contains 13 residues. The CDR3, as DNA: TGTGCCAGCAGTTTGGGACGGAGCTACGAGCAGTACTTC. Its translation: CASSLGRSYEQYF.